A single sample is the source of the 29 T cell receptor beta chains below, sequenced in a study of cytomegalovirus exposure and HLA in healthy donors. 60 Vbeta and 13 Jbeta primers were used in PCR. TCRdb's table, derived via immunoSEQ multiplex PCR, lists solely in-frame clones and lacks some. Of more than 100,000 clones listed, 82% are singletons. Source material: PBMCs. The receptors were sampled from a woman aged 45-59 years in good health and CMV-seropositive.

This clone was seen only a few times. Since no conserved phenylalanine or tryptophan closes the CDR3, a read error is the likely cause. Because the CDR3's place on the DNA is in doubt, the DNA is left out and the CDR3 is given as listed by TCRdb. The V gene is TRBV12-5, the J gene TRBJ2-3; the table's TRBD2 call for D was not verified on the DNA. The CDR3 is 11 amino acids long, termini counted. CDR1 and CDR2 (germline): LGHNT, FRNRAP. The CDR3 here is CASGLPTRLSY.

This chain uses TRBV5-1 with TRBJ2-3; 9 bases are a match to TRBD1. CDR3 size: 17 residues. Trimming at V came to 4 bases and at J to 3 bases, leaving 12 bases not matched to a gene. Germline V gives CDR1 SGHRS, CDR2 YFSETQ. The chain's CDR3 is CASSPRWGDRDTDTQYF. The CDR3 nucleotides read TGCGCCAGCAGCCCTCGATGGGGGGACAGGGATACAGATACGCAGTATTTT.

This chain uses TRBV11-2 with TRBJ2-1, with TRBD2 matching over 7 bases. The CDR3 spans 17 residues. The ends lost 3 bases at V and 0 bases at J; junction bases unmatched: 8. Germline lookup yields CDR1 SGHAT and CDR2 FQNNGV. DNA for the CDR3: TGTGCCAGCAGCTTCTCGCTAGCGGTCAGCTCCTACAATGAGCAGTTCTTC. Protein: CASSFSLAVSSYNEQFF.

The CDR3 DNA reads TGTGCCAGCAGTTTATCGGCGGGACTAGCGGGGGCGGATACGCAGTATTTT. Protein sequence: CASSLSAGLAGADTQYF. V and J are TRBV27 and TRBJ2-3; 14 bases are a match to TRBD2. The CDR3 spans 17 residues. V lost 0 bases, J lost 6 bases, and 5 bases stayed unmatched. CDR1 MNHEY and CDR2 SMNVEV come from the germline V gene (reference sequence).

The V gene is TRBV5-1, the J gene TRBJ1-3; TRBD1 might be the D (6 bases). This CDR3 is built from 14 residues. CDR1 and CDR2 (germline): SGHRS, YFSETQ. V was shortened by 0 bases and J by 4 bases, with 8 bases between the two germline ends. The CDR3 coding sequence is TGCGCCAGCAGCTTGGGCGACAGGGGAAACACCATATATTTT. Its protein product is CASSLGDRGNTIYF.

The chain couples TRBV7-3 to TRBJ1-6; D gene unclear. CDR1 is SGHTA, CDR2 FQGTGA, per germline. Trimming took 4 bases from V and 9 from J, leaving 19 bases between them. CDR3 size: 16 residues. The CDR3 nucleotides are TGTGCCAGCAGCTCCCAACCTGGGAGGGTTGGTTCACCCCTCCACTTT. It specifies CASSSQPGRVGSPLHF.

V is TRBV4-3 and J is TRBJ1-2; TRBD1 agrees at 11 bases. The CDR3 sequence is 17 residues long. The V and J ends lost 4 bases and 4 bases, in that order; junction bases with no gene match: 11. CDR1 is LGHNA, CDR2 YSLEER, per germline. The CDR3 loop is CASSRLTSGTGGYGYTF. The CDR3 coding sequence is TGCGCCAGCAGCCGACTAACCTCCGGGACAGGGGGCTATGGCTACACCTTC.

The chain has TRBV6-1 and TRBJ2-3, with a possible D match to TRBD1 (6 bases). Per germline, CDR1 MNHNS and CDR2 SASEGT. V was clipped by 8 bases and J by 1 base, with 13 bases between them. This CDR3 contains 14 residues. CDR3 nucleotides: TGTGCCAGCGCCACCTCAGGGGGCACAGATACGCAGTATTTT. The encoded protein is CASATSGGTDTQYF.

The chain carries TRBV7-2 and TRBJ1-6; D call uncertain. This CDR3 spans 16 amino acids. Germline-derived CDR1 and CDR2 are SGHTA and FQGNSA. Trimming took off 9 bases at V and 0 bases at J, with 15 bases between the two ends. The CDR3 DNA is TGTGCCAGTCAGTATACAGCTGGCTCCTATAATTCACCCCTCCACTTT. Translated: CASQYTAGSYNSPLHF. Based on the CDR3 plus reference TRBV7-2 and TRBJ1-6, the full variable domain is GAGVSQSPSNKVTEKGKDVELRCDPISGHTALYWYRQSLGQGLEFLIYFQGNSAPDKSGLPSDRFSAERTGGSVSTLTIQRTQQEDSAVYLCASQYTAGSYNSPLHFGNGTRLTVT.

The V and J genes are TRBV5-1 and TRBJ1-1; TRBD1 is a possible D gene (6 bases). Germline CDR1 is SGHRS and CDR2 is YFSETQ. Trimming shortened V by 1 base and J by 3 bases, and 13 bases separated the two germline ends. The CDR3 contains 15 residues. The CDR3 is CASSLLGGQDTEAFF. CDR3 nucleotides: TGCGCCAGCAGCTTGTTGGGGGGGCAGGACACTGAAGCTTTCTTT.

The J gene is TRBJ2-1, the V gene TRBV27; no firm D call. Trimming shortened V by 6 bases and J by 0 bases, and 9 bases separated the two germline ends. CDR1 is MNHEY and CDR2 is SMNVEV in the germline V gene (reference sequence). The CDR3 consists of 14 residues. The CDR3, as DNA: TGTGCCAGCAGGATGACACACTCCTACAATGAGCAGTTCTTC. As protein: CASRMTHSYNEQFF.

The CDR3 here is CSAFDLGTTTDTQYF. CDR3 sequence (DNA): TGCAGCGCCTTTGACCTAGGGACTACCACAGATACGCAGTATTTT. The J gene is TRBJ2-3, the V gene TRBV29-1; 7 nucleotides agree with TRBD2. Germline assignment: CDR1 SQVTM and CDR2 ANQGSEA. The CDR3 is 15 residues long. J was trimmed by 2 bases and V by 7 bases; bases with no gene match: 12.

The V and J genes are TRBV6-1 and TRBJ2-2, with no clear D. The CDR3 loop spans 14 amino acids. The V and J ends lost 0 bases and 5 bases respectively, with 7 bases between them. Per germline, CDR1 MNHNS and CDR2 SASEGT. The CDR3 region is CASSEASTTGELFF. CDR3 sequence (DNA): TGTGCCAGCAGTGAAGCATCGACTACCGGGGAGCTGTTTTTT.

The rearrangement links TRBV7-9 to TRBJ2-3; D is perhaps TRBD1 (5 bases). Germline lookup yields CDR1 SEHNR and CDR2 FQNEAQ (reference sequence). V was trimmed by 0 bases and J by 1 base, leaving 5 bases between them. This CDR3 is 14 amino acids long. The CDR3 DNA reads TGTGCCAGCAGCTTAGCAGGGGGCACAGATACGCAGTATTTT. It yields the protein CASSLAGGTDTQYF.

The V and J genes are TRBV7-2 and TRBJ1-1; D uncertain. Germline lookup yields CDR1 SGHTA and CDR2 FQGNSA. Trimming took off 2 bases at V and 0 bases at J, with 13 bases between the two ends. CDR3 length: 16 residues. This CDR3 reads CASSLKGGPLNTEAFF. The CDR3 DNA reads TGTGCCAGCAGCTTAAAAGGCGGGCCGTTGAACACTGAAGCTTTCTTT.

The chain uses TRBV19 and TRBJ1-2, with D possibly being TRBD1 (6 bases). The CDR3 is 17 amino acids. Trimming removed 5 bases from V and 2 bases from J, with 21 bases in between. Germline V gene data show CDR1 as LNHDA and CDR2 as SQIVND (reference sequence). Here the CDR3 DNA reads TGTGCCAGTAGTCCCTTCCCCCGACAGGCGATAAACTATGGCTACACCTTC. It translates to CASSPFPRQAINYGYTF.

This clone was counted once. The V gene is TRBV18, the J gene TRBJ2-7, with D possibly matching TRBD2 (6 bases). From germline, CDR1 is KGHSH and CDR2 LQKENI. This CDR3 contains 14 residues. V lost 1 base and J 5 bases, leaving 12 bases between the germline ends. In DNA, the CDR3 is TGTGCCAGCTCACCACAGCTACTAGCCGACGAGCAGTACTTC. Amino acid sequence: CASSPQLLADEQYF.

The chain uses TRBV4-2 and TRBJ2-1, with 12 bases lining up with TRBD2. Trimming cost V 2 bases and J 3 bases; bases outside gene matches: 14. Germline V gene sequence: CDR1 LGHNA, CDR2 YNFKEQ. CDR3 length: 20 amino acids. The CDR3 DNA reads TGTGCCAGCAGCCAAAGACTAGCGGGAGAGGGGGCACGGTTCTACAATGAGCAGTTCTTC. This translates into CASSQRLAGEGARFYNEQFF.

The chain employs TRBV9 and TRBJ2-2; the D is unclear. The CDR3 has 17 residues. Germline V CDR1 and CDR2: SGDLS, YYNGEE. Trimming took 4 bases from V and 4 from J, leaving 20 bases between them. Here the CDR3 DNA reads TGTGCCAGCAGCTTCCCGCCCGAAAGCCAATCCACCGGGGAGCTGTTTTTT. This codes for CASSFPPESQSTGELFF.

CDR3 nucleotide sequence: TGTGCCAGCAGCTCAGGGTGGACCCCCTACATGAACACTGAAGCTTTCTTT. It is translated as CASSSGWTPYMNTEAFF. The rearrangement uses TRBV7-2 and TRBJ1-1; a possible D gene is TRBD1 (5 bases). The CDR3 totals 17 residues. The V end lost 4 bases, the J end lost 0 bases, and 18 bases lay between the germline ends. From germline, CDR1 is SGHTA and CDR2 FQGNSA.

The chain links TRBV6-5 to TRBJ2-5, with TRBD1 identical over 7 bases. Germline V lookup: CDR1 MNHEY, CDR2 SVGAGI. The CDR3 has 13 residues. V lost 6 bases, J lost 3 bases, and 4 bases stayed unmatched. In DNA form, the CDR3 reads TGTGCCAGCAGACCCGGGACAGAAGAGACCCAGTACTTC. Translated, it gives CASRPGTEETQYF.

This rearrangement joins TRBV28 to TRBJ1-2; TRBD1 might be the D (5 bases). Trimming removed 6 bases from V and 7 bases from J, with 21 bases in between. Germline CDR1 is MDHEN and CDR2 is SYDVKM. The CDR3 extends over 15 amino acids. The CDR3 DNA sequence: TGTGCCAGCAGCCCTTGGGACGCCGGTAGCGGTGGCTACACCTTC. Protein: CASSPWDAGSGGYTF.

The V and J genes are TRBV7-9 and TRBJ1-1; D is perhaps TRBD1 (6 bases). The germline gives CDR1 SEHNR, CDR2 FQNEAQ (reference sequence). The CDR3 totals 14 residues. V lost 1 base and J 5 bases, leaving 11 bases between the germline ends. The CDR3 loop reads CASSLGGGLTEAFF. CDR3 DNA sequence: TGTGCCAGCAGCTTAGGGGGGGGGCTTACTGAAGCTTTCTTT.

The chain employs TRBV6-5 and TRBJ1-5, with D uncertain. The CDR3 spans 13 residues. Trimming stripped 5 bases from V and 0 bases from J, with 5 bases between. The V gene's germline CDR1 is MNHEY and CDR2 SVGAGI. The CDR3 coding sequence is TGTGCCAGCAGTAAGAGTAGCAATCAGCCCCAGCATTTT. This encodes CASSKSSNQPQHF.

This chain uses TRBV18 with TRBJ1-1; weak D call: TRBD1 (5 bases). This CDR3 contains 15 residues. V gave up 2 bases and J gave up 3 bases, with 13 bases separating them. Germline values: CDR1 KGHSH, CDR2 LQKENI. CDR3 sequence: CASSPRPGKDTEAFF. As DNA, the CDR3 is TGTGCCAGCTCACCAAGGCCAGGGAAGGACACTGAAGCTTTCTTT. Full variable domain (missing parts from reference TRBV18 and TRBJ1-1): NAGVMQNPRHLVRRRGQEARLRCSPMKGHSHVYWYRQLPEEGLKFMVYLQKENIIDESGMPKERFSAEFPKEGPSILRIQQVVRGDSAAYFCASSPRPGKDTEAFFGQGTRLTVV.

The chain uses TRBV9 and TRBJ2-7, with 10 positions matching TRBD1. V lost 3 bases to trimming and J lost 2 bases; unmatched junction nucleotides: 2. Germline CDR1 and CDR2: SGDLS and YYNGEE. There are 14 residues in the CDR3. CDR3 residues: CASSGGQGPYEQYF. In DNA form, the CDR3 reads TGTGCCAGCAGCGGGGGACAGGGGCCCTACGAGCAGTACTTC.

This clone has just one count. The V gene is TRBV4-1, the J gene TRBJ1-6; D gene uncertain. The V and J ends lost 4 bases and 9 bases respectively, with 10 bases between them. The CDR3 length is 13 residues. Germline V gives CDR1 MGHRA, CDR2 YSYEKL. DNA of the CDR3: TGCGCCAGCAGCCCAATCGGGTCTTCACCCCTCCACTTT. Amino acids: CASSPIGSSPLHF.

The chain links TRBV29-1 to TRBJ1-2, with 8 bases identical to TRBD1. The CDR3 loop spans 13 amino acids. Looked up from germline, CDR1 is SQVTM and CDR2 is ANQGSEA. V shed 3 bases, J shed 5 bases, and the junction held 5 bases outside the gene matches. The CDR3 protein is CSVEDRARYGYTF. The CDR3, as DNA: TGCAGCGTTGAGGACAGGGCCAGATATGGCTACACCTTC. The full variable domain, with the rest looked up from reference TRBV29-1 and TRBJ1-2, is SAVISQKPSRDICQRGTSLTIQCQVDSQVTMMFWYRQQPGQSLTLIATANQGSEATYESGFVIDKFPISRPNLTFSTLTVSNMSPEDSSIYLCSVEDRARYGYTFGSGTRLTVV.

V gene TRBV4-1 combines with J gene TRBJ1-4; tentative D call: TRBD1 (6 bases). The germline V gene has CDR1 MGHRA and CDR2 YSYEKL. V was pared by 4 bases and J by 4 bases, with 10 bases between. This CDR3 has 14 residues. The CDR3 is CASSPTQGNEKLFF. The CDR3, as DNA: TGCGCCAGCAGCCCTACACAGGGTAATGAAAAACTGTTTTTT.